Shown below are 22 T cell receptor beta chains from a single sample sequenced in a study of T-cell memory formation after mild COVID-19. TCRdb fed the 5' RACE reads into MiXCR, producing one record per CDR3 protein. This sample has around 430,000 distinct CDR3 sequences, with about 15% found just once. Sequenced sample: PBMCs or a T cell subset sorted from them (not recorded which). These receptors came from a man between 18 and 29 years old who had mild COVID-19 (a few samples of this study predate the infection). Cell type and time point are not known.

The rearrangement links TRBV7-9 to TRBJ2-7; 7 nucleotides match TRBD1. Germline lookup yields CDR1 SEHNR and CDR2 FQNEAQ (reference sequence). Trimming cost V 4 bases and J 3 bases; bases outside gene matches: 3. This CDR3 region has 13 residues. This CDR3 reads CASSSGTVYEQYV. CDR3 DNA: TGTGCCAGCAGCTCTGGGACAGTCTACGAGCAGTACGTC.

CDR3 nucleotide sequence: TGTGCCACCAGTGAGGGGGGCCGAGAGACCCAGTACTTC. It codes for CATSEGGRETQYF. The chain employs TRBV24-1 and TRBJ2-5; D may be TRBD1 or TRBD2 (6 bases each). V shed 4 bases and J shed 4 bases, with 9 bases lying between them. CDR3 length: 13 amino acids. Germline loops: CDR1 KGHDR, CDR2 SFDVKD.

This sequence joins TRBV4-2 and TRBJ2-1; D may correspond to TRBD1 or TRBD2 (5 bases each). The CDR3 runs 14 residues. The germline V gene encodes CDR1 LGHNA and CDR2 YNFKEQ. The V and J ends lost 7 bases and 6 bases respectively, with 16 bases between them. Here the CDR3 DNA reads TGTGCCAGCACCAGAGGGGCTGCGGGCAATGAGCAGTTCTTC. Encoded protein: CASTRGAAGNEQFF.

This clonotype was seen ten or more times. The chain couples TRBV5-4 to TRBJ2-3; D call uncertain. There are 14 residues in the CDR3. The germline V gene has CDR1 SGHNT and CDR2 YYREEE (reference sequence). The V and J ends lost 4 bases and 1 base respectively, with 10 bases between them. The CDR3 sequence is CASSPEAGTDTQYF. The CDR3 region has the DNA TGTGCCAGCAGCCCCGAGGCGGGCACAGATACGCAGTATTTT.

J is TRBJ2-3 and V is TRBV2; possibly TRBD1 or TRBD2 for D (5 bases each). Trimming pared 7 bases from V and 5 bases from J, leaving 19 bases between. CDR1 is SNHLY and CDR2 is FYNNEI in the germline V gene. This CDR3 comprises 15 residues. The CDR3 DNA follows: TGTGCCAGCACCGACGAGGGGAGAGGAGGAGATACGCAGTATTTT. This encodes CASTDEGRGGDTQYF.

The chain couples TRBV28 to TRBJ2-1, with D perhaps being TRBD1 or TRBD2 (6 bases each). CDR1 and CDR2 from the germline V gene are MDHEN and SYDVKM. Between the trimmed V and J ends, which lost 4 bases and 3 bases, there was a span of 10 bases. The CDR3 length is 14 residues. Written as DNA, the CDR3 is TGTGCCAGCAGTTCTGGGGGGCGCTACAATGAGCAGTTCTTC. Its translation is CASSSGGRYNEQFF.

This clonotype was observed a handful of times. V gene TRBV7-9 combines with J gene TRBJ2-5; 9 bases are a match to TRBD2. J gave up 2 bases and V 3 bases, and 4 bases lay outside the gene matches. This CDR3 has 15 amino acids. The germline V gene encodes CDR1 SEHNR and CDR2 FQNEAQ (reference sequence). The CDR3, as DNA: TGTGCCAGCAGCTTTCGGCTAGCGGGGCAAGAGACCCAGTACTTC. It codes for CASSFRLAGQETQYF.

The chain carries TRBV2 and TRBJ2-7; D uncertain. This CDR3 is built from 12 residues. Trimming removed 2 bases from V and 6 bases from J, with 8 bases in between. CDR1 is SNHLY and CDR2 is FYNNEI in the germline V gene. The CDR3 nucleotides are TGTGCCAGCAGTGAAATCGTTGGCGAGCAGTACTTC. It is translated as CASSEIVGEQYF.

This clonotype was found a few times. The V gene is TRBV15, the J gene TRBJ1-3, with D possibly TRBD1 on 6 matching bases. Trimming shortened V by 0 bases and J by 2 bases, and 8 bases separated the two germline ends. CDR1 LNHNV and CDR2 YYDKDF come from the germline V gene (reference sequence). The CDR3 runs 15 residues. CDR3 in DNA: TGTGCCACCAGCAGAGATCGGACAGCTGGAAACACCATATATTTT. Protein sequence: CATSRDRTAGNTIYF.

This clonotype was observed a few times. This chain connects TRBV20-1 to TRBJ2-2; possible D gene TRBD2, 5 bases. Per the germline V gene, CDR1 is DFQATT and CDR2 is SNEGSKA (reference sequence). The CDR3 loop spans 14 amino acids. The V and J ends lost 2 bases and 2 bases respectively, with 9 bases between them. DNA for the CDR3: TGCAGTGCTAGAACCGGACTCAACACCGGGGAGCTGTTTTTT. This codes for CSARTGLNTGELFF.

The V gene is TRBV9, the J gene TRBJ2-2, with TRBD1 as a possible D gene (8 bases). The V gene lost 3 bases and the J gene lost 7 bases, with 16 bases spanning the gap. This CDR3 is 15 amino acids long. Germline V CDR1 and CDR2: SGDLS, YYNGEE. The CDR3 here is CASSAPQGGIGELFF. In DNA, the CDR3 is TGTGCCAGCAGCGCCCCACAGGGGGGGATCGGGGAGCTGTTTTTT.

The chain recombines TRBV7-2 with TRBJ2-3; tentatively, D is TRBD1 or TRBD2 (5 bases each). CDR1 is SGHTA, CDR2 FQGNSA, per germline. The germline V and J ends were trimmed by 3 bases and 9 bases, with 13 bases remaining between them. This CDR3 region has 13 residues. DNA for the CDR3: TGTGCCAGCAGCTTTCAATCCAGGGACACGCAGTATTTT. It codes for CASSFQSRDTQYF.

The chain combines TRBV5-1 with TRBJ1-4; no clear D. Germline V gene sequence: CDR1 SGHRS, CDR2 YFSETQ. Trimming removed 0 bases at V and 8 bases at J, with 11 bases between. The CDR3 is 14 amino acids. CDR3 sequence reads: CASSLGHGGEKLFF. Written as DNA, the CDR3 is TGCGCCAGCAGCTTGGGACACGGCGGAGAAAAACTGTTTTTT. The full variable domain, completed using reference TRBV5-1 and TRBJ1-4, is KAGVTQTPRYLIKTRGQQVTLSCSPISGHRSVSWYQQTPGQGLQFLFEYFSETQRNKGNFPGRFSGRQFSNSRSEMNVSTLELGDSALYLCASSLGHGGEKLFFGSGTQLSVL.

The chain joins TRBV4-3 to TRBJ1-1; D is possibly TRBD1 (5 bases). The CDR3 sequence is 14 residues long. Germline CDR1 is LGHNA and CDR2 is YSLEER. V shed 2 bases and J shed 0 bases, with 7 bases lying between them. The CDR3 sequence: CASSQQTVNTEAFF. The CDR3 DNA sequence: TGCGCCAGCAGCCAACAGACAGTGAACACTGAAGCTTTCTTT.

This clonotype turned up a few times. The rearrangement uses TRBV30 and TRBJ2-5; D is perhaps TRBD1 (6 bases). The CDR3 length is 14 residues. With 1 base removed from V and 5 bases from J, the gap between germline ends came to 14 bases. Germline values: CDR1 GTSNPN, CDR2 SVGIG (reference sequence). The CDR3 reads CAWSAASGEETQYF. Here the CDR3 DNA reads TGTGCCTGGAGTGCGGCCTCAGGGGAGGAGACCCAGTACTTC. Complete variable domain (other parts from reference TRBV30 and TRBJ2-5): SQTIHQWPATLVQPVGSPLSLECTVEGTSNPNLYWYRQAAGRGLQLLFYSVGIGQISSEVPQNLSASRPQDRQFILSSKKLLLSDSGFYLCAWSAASGEETQYFGPGTRLLVL.

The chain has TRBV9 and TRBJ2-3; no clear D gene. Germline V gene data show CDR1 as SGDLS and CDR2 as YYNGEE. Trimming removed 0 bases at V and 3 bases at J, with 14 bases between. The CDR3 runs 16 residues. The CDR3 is CASSVAQVLFTDTQYF. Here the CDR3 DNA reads TGTGCCAGCAGCGTAGCGCAGGTCCTTTTTACAGATACGCAGTATTTT. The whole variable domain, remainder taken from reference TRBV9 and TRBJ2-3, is DSGVTQTPKHLITATGQRVTLRCSPRSGDLSVYWYQQSLDQGLQFLIQYYNGEERAKGNILERFSAQQFPDLHSELNLSSLELGDSALYFCASSVAQVLFTDTQYFGPGTRLTVL.

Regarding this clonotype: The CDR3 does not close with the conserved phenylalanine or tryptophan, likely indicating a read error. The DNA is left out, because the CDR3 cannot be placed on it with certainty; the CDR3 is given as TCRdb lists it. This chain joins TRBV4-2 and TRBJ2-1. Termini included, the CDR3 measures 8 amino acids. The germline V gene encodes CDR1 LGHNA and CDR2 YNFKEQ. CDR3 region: CASSQGEL.

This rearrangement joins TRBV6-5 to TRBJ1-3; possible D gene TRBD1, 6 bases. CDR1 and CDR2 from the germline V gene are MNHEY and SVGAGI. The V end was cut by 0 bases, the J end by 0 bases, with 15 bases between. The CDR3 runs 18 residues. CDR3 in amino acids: CASSYSITGATSGNTIYF. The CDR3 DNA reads TGTGCCAGCAGTTACTCGATTACGGGGGCTACCTCTGGAAACACCATATATTTT.

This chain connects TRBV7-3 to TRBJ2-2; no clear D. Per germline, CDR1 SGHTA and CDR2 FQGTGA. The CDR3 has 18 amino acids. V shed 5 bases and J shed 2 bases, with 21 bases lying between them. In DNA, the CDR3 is TGTGCCAGCAGCCCGCGCTCCCAACTCGCATTCAACACCGGGGAGCTGTTTTTT. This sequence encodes CASSPRSQLAFNTGELFF. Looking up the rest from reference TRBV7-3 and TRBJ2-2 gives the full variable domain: GAGVSQTPSNKVTEKGKYVELRCDPISGHTALYWYRQSLGQGPEFLIYFQGTGAADDSGLPNDRFFAVRPEGSVSTLKIQRTERGDSAVYLCASSPRSQLAFNTGELFFGEGSRLTVL.

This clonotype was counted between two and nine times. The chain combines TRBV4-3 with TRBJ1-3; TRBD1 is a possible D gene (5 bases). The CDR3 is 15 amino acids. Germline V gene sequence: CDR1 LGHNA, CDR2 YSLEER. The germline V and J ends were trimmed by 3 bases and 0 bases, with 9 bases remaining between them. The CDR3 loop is CASSHRGGSGNTIYF. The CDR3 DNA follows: TGCGCCAGCAGCCACCGTGGGGGCTCTGGAAACACCATATATTTT.

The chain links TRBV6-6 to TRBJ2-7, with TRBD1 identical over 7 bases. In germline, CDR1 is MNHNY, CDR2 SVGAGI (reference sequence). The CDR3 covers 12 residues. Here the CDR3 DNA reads TGTGCCAGCAGTTACCCGACAGGGCCGCTGCAAGTC. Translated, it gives CASSYPTGPLQV.

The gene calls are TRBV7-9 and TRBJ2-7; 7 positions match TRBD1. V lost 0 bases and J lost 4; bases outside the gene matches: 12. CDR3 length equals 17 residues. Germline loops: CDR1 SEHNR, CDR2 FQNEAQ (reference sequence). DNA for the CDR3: TGTGCCAGCAGCTTAGCGGCGTTCAGGGGGAAGATTTACGAGCAGTACGTC. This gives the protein CASSLAAFRGKIYEQYV.